Detailed here is one T cell receptor beta chain. This sample stems from a study of cytomegalovirus exposure and HLA in healthy donors. Some clones are missing from TCRdb's copy, which holds only in-frame ones; the method was immunoSEQ multiplex PCR. The sample has about 49,000 clones, 85% to 95% seen once. The trim removed 5 bases at V and 1 base at J, leaving 4 bases unmatched. This CDR3 has 15 amino acids. Germline loops: CDR1 MNHEY, CDR2 SMNVEV (reference sequence). The sequenced sample consisted of PBMCs. This receptor was taken from a man between 18 and 29 years old in good health and CMV-seronegative. The rearrangement uses TRBV27 and TRBJ2-7; 11 bases line up with TRBD2. The CDR3 nucleotides read TGTGCCAGCAGTACGGGGACTAGCGGTTCCTACGAGCAGTACTTC. Protein: CASSTGTSGSYEQYF.